This TCR beta chain was observed in a study of T cell repertoires in cytomegalovirus infection. Study-wide results and caveats: There were carriers of CMV plus the relevant HLA, and cumulative public TCR beta family frequency identified them.

This clonotype has ten or more counts. Its antigen remains unidentified. The V gene end was trimmed by 7 bases and the J gene end by 5 bases; junction bases not matched to a gene: 2. The CDR3 is 11 amino acids. The germline CDR1 and CDR2 sequences are SQVTM and ANQGSEA. TCRdb recomputed calls from the reads with MiXCR, one row per CDR3 protein. The sample consists of about 830,000 distinct CDR3 sequences, about 30% of them appearing once. The origin of this receptor is a human donor in good health (CMV status not recorded). Some clones in this sample may be carry-over from other donors' samples. Material: cultured CD8+ T cells from PBMCs, obtained from culture after CMV antigen stimulation. J is TRBJ2-7 and V is TRBV29-1, with TRBD2 matching over 10 bases. This CDR3 reads CSGGLADEQYF. CDR3 bases: TGCAGCGGAGGACTAGCGGACGAGCAGTACTTC.